Sequencing of this T cell receptor beta chain was carried out in a study of cytomegalovirus exposure and HLA in healthy donors. General study points: Only CMV serostatus was available as immune exposure information. Later analysis suggested most CMV-associated TCR beta chains were HLA-restricted. For presence/absence analyses, sequencing depth was assumed to be roughly uniform across donors. In vitro experiments confirmed that a few CMV-associated chains were specific for CMV antigens.

V lost 5 bases to trimming and J lost 3 bases, with 11 bases between them. The CDR3 sequence is 14 residues long. Germline V gene sequence: CDR1 SGHDN, CDR2 FVKESK. In the PCR, 60 Vbeta and 13 Jbeta primers were used. Measured with immunoSEQ multiplex PCR; TCRdb has only the in-frame clones, and not every one. Among around 160,000 clones listed, around three quarters were seen once. With regard to this clone: No antigen is known for it.

The source is a man in his forties or fifties in good health and CMV-seropositive. Sequenced material: PBMCs. The chain links TRBV14 to TRBJ2-1; possible D gene TRBD1, 6 bases. CDR3 DNA sequence: TGTGCCAGCAGCTACAGGGTTGACTACAATGAGCAGTTCTTC. Translation gives CASSYRVDYNEQFF.